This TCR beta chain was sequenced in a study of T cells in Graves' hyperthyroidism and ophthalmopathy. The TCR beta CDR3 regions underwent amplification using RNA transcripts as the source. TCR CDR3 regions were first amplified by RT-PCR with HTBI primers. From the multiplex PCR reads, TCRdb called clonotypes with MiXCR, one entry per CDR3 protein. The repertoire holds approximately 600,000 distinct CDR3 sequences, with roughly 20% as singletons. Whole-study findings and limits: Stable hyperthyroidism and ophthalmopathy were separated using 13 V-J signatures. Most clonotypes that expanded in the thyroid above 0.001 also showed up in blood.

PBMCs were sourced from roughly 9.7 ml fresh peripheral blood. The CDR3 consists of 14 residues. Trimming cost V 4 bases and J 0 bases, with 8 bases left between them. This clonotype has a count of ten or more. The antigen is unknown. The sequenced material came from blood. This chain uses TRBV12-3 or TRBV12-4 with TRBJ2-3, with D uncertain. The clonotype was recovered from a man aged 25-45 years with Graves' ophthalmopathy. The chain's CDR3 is CASSWDVSTDTQYF. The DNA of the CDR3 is TGTGCCAGCAGTTGGGATGTTAGCACAGATACGCAGTATTTT.